The 5 T cell receptor beta chains below come from one sample, sequenced in a study of T cells after yellow fever vaccination. TCRdb independently ran MiXCR on the 5' RACE reads; one entry per CDR3 protein. The sample has about 180,000 distinct CDR3 sequences, approximately 6.2% seen once. Material: CD4+ T cells sorted from PBMCs, obtained on the day of the first yellow fever vaccination. These receptors were taken from a man aged 18 to 29 who received the YFV17D yellow fever vaccine.

The V call is TRBV7-9, the J call TRBJ2-1; D is unclear. The V end was cut by 4 bases, the J end by 4 bases, with 8 bases between. Germline CDR1 and CDR2: SEHNR and FQNEAQ (reference sequence). The CDR3 consists of 13 residues. This chain's CDR3 is CASSSEQYNEQFF. CDR3 DNA sequence: TGTGCCAGCAGCTCCGAACAGTACAATGAGCAGTTCTTC.

Ten or more counts support this clonotype. V is TRBV29-1 and J is TRBJ1-2; TRBD1 is a possible D gene (6 bases). Trimming left V 4 bases short and J 4 bases short, with 13 bases between. The CDR3 covers 13 residues. Germline V lookup: CDR1 SQVTM, CDR2 ANQGSEA. The CDR3 region has the DNA TGCAGCGTTGGTGGGGGCGCTGGCTATGGCTACACCTTC. It is translated as CSVGGGAGYGYTF.

Many counts were recorded for this clonotype. This chain uses TRBV5-6 with TRBJ1-4; D is perhaps TRBD1 (5 bases). This CDR3 contains 18 residues. V was cut by 3 bases and J by 0 bases, with 18 bases left in between. The V gene's germline CDR1 is SGHDT and CDR2 YYEEEE. CDR3 sequence reads: CASSSLLTDKATNEKLFF. The CDR3 DNA reads as TGTGCCAGCAGCTCCCTACTGACAGACAAGGCAACTAATGAAAAACTGTTTTTT.

This clonotype was counted ten times or more. The chain employs TRBV10-3 and TRBJ2-5; 10 bases fit TRBD1. V dropped 10 bases and J dropped 5; count of bases not matched to a gene: 10. This CDR3 is built from 14 residues. Germline assignment: CDR1 ENHRY and CDR2 SYGVKD. The CDR3 nucleotides are TGTGCCACGCGGAGGGGGACAGGGGAGGAGACCCAGTACTTC. Translation gives CATRRGTGEETQYF.

The chain combines TRBV7-3 with TRBJ2-2; 7 nucleotides agree with TRBD1. CDR1 and CDR2 from the germline V gene are SGHTA and FQGTGA. The CDR3 runs 15 residues. With 4 bases clipped from V and 2 bases from J, the junction kept 4 bases outside the gene matches. The CDR3 sequence is CASSSGTENTGELFF. In DNA, the CDR3 is TGTGCCAGCAGCTCGGGGACAGAAAACACCGGGGAGCTGTTTTTT. Supplemented by reference TRBV7-3 and TRBJ2-2, the full variable domain reads GAGVSQTPSNKVTEKGKYVELRCDPISGHTALYWYRQSLGQGPEFLIYFQGTGAADDSGLPNDRFFAVRPEGSVSTLKIQRTERGDSAVYLCASSSGTENTGELFFGEGSRLTVL.